This T cell receptor (beta chain) appears in the sequencing data of a study of CD8+CD57+ T cells in acquired aplastic anemia. J gave up 9 bases and V 7 bases, and 8 bases lay outside the gene matches. There are 13 residues in the CDR3. The germline V gene has CDR1 LNHDA and CDR2 SQIVND (reference sequence). Of note for this clonotype: Its target is unknown.

The study profiled TCR beta VDJ and CDR3 using genomic DNA as template. From the reads, TCRdb called clonotypes with MiXCR, one entry per CDR3 protein. Among over 150,000 distinct CDR3 sequences listed, around 60% were seen once. Findings and limits, study-wide: The number of CD8+ CDR3 sequences shared by patients and controls was fewer than 35.

Sequenced patients had shown CD8+CD57+ cell expansion by flow cytometry. Sampling of blood occurred while the patients had still received no therapy. This sequence originates from a human donor with aplastic anemia. V is TRBV19 and J is TRBJ2-3; 9 bases line up with TRBD2. Input material: sorted CD4+, CD8+, or CD8+CD57+ T cells (not recorded which) from PBMCs. As DNA, the CDR3 is TGTGCCAGTACCCTGGCGGGAGGGGACACGCAGTATTTT. Its translation is CASTLAGGDTQYF.